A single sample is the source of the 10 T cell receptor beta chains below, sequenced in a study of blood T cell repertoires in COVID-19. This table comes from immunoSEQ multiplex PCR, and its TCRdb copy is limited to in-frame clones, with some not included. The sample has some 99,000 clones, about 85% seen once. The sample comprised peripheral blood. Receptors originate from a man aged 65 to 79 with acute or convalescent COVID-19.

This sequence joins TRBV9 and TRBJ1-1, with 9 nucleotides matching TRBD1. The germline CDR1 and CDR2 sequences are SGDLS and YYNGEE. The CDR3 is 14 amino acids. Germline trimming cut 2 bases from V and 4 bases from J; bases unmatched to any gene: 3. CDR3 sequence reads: CASSVDRGGTEAFF. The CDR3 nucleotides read TGTGCCAGCAGCGTCGACAGGGGGGGCACTGAAGCTTTCTTT.

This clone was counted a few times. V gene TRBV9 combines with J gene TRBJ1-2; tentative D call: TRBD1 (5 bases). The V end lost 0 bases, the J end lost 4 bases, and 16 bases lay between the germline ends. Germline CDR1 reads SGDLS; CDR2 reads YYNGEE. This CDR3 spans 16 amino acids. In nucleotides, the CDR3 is TGTGCCAGCAGCGTAGGTCCAGGGAATGATGGCTATGGCTACACCTTC. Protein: CASSVGPGNDGYGYTF.

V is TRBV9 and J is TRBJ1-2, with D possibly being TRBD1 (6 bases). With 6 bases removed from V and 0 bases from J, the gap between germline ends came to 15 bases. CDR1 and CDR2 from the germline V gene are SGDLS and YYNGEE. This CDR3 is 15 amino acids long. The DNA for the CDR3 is TGTGCCAGCAACAACCCCAGGGGCGCTAACTATGGCTACACCTTC. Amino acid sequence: CASNNPRGANYGYTF.

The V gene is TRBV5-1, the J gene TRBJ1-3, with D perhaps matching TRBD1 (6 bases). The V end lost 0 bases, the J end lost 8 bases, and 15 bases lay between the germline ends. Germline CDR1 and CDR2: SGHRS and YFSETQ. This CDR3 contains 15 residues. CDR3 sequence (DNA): TGCGCCAGCAGCTTGGCGGGACACCTAGGGGACACCATATATTTT. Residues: CASSLAGHLGDTIYF.

In DNA, the CDR3 is TGTGCCAGCAGCCTCAGCTCCTACAATGAGCAGTTCTTC. Amino acid sequence: CASSLSSYNEQFF. V usage is TRBV7-2 and J usage is TRBJ2-1, with D hard to call. Germline CDR1 reads SGHTA; CDR2 reads FQGNSA. The V and J ends lost 5 bases and 0 bases respectively, with 5 bases between them. The CDR3 length is 13 residues.

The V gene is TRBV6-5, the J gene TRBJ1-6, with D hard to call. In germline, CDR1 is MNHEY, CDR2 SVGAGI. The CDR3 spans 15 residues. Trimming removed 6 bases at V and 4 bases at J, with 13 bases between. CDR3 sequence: CASSFGQAYNSPLHF. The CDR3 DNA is TGTGCCAGCAGCTTCGGCCAGGCGTATAATTCACCCCTCCACTTT.

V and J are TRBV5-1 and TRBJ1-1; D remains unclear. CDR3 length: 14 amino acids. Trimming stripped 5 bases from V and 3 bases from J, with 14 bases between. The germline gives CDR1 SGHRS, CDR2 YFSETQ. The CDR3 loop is CASSSGGIDTEAFF. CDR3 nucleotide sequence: TGCGCCAGCAGTTCGGGAGGCATCGACACTGAAGCTTTCTTT.

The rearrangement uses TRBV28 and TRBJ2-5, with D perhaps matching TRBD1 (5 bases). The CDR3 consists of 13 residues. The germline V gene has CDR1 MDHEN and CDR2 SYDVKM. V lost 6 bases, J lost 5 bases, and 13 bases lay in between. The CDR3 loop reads CASSLRAGETQYF. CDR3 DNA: TGTGCCAGCAGCCTCAGGGCCGGGGAGACCCAGTACTTC.

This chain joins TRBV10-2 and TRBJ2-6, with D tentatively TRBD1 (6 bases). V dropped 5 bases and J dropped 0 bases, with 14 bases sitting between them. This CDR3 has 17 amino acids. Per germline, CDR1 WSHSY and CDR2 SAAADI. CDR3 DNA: TGCGCCAGCAGTAAGTTGACAGGCCGCTCTGGGGCCAACGTCCTGACTTTC. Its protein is CASSKLTGRSGANVLTF.

The CDR3 here is CASSSTGITEAFF. The CDR3 DNA reads TGTGCCAGCAGCTCGACAGGGATCACTGAAGCTTTCTTT. The V and J genes are TRBV7-3 and TRBJ1-1, with 7 positions matching TRBD1. Germline V gives CDR1 SGHTA, CDR2 FQGTGA. The V and J ends lost 4 bases and 4 bases, in that order; junction bases with no gene match: 3. The CDR3 runs 13 residues.